A selection of T cell receptor beta chains follows, all from one sample in a study of CD8 T cells in ankylosing spondylitis. In TCRdb, the 5' RACE reads were re-called with MiXCR into one record per CDR3 protein. This sample yields about 220,000 distinct CDR3 sequences, of which 8% to 11% are seen a single time; about 19% belongs to the top ten. The material sequenced was blood, either unsorted or a sorted T cell fraction (not recorded which). These receptors were collected from a male donor with ankylosing spondylitis or in good health (not recorded which). CDR3s include the opening cysteine and the closing phenylalanine or tryptophan. D genes are given only for firm matches. Expanded clones are given a class, and other clones once, few, many or no size at all.

clone size: .; J gene: TRBJ2-3; V gene: TRBV12-3/TRBV12-4; D gene: .; CDR3 protein: CASIFGPNTDTQYF; CDR3 DNA: TGTGCCAGCATCTTTGGGCCAAACACAGATACGCAGTATTTT
clone size: few; J gene: TRBJ1-5; V gene: TRBV20-1; D gene: .; CDR3 protein: CSAGQLNQPQHF; CDR3 DNA: TGCAGTGCTGGACAGTTAAATCAGCCCCAGCATTTT
clone size: few; J gene: TRBJ1-5; V gene: TRBV2; D gene: .; CDR3 protein: CASSENRDDQPQHF; CDR3 DNA: TGTGCCAGCAGTGAGAACAGGGATGATCAGCCCCAGCATTTT
clone size: many; J gene: TRBJ1-5; V gene: TRBV6-5; D gene: TRBD1; CDR3 protein: CASSSAGQVRQPQHF; CDR3 DNA: TGTGCCAGCAGTTCAGCCGGACAGGTGCGGCAGCCCCAGCATTTT
clone size: few; J gene: TRBJ2-1; V gene: TRBV29-1; D gene: TRBD2; CDR3 protein: CSVWDYSYSYNEQFF; CDR3 DNA: TGCAGCGTCTGGGACTACTCCTACTCCTACAATGAGCAGTTCTTC
clone size: many; J gene: TRBJ2-3; V gene: TRBV5-1; D gene: .; CDR3 protein: CASSLQEPDTDTQYF; CDR3 DNA: TGCGCCAGCAGCTTACAGGAACCAGACACAGATACGCAGTATTTT
clone size: .; J gene: TRBJ1-1; V gene: TRBV20-1; D gene: .; CDR3 protein: CSVSRNMNTEAFF; CDR3 DNA: TGCAGTGTATCCCGGAACATGAACACTGAAGCTTTCTTT
clone size: many; J gene: TRBJ2-3; V gene: TRBV12-5; D gene: TRBD2; CDR3 protein: CASGSSTSGGTSTDTQYF; CDR3 DNA: TGTGCTAGTGGTTCCTCGACTAGCGGGGGGACTAGCACAGATACGCAGTATTTT
clone size: .; J gene: TRBJ2-1; V gene: TRBV3-1; D gene: .; CDR3 protein: CASSQVDNEQFF; CDR3 DNA: TGTGCCAGCAGCCAAGTCGACAATGAGCAGTTCTTC
clone size: many; J gene: TRBJ2-3; V gene: TRBV20-1; D gene: .; CDR3 protein: CSASSGLEAGSYFTDTQYF; CDR3 DNA: TGCAGTGCTAGTTCGGGACTCGAGGCGGGCTCCTATTTCACAGATACGCAGTATTTT
clone size: many; J gene: TRBJ1-1; V gene: TRBV7-9; D gene: .; CDR3 protein: CASHPPGQLMTEAFF; CDR3 DNA: TGTGCCAGCCACCCCCCCGGACAGTTGATGACTGAAGCTTTCTTT
clone size: few; J gene: TRBJ1-6; V gene: TRBV12-3/TRBV12-4; D gene: TRBD1; CDR3 protein: CASSPGQGYSPLHF; CDR3 DNA: TGTGCCAGCAGCCCTGGACAGGGCTACTCACCCCTCCACTTT
clone size: many; J gene: TRBJ1-2; V gene: TRBV5-1; D gene: .; CDR3 protein: CASSLASQADYGYTF; CDR3 DNA: TGCGCCAGCAGCTTGGCGTCACAGGCAGACTATGGCTACACCTTC
clone size: few; J gene: TRBJ2-7; V gene: TRBV20-1; D gene: TRBD2; CDR3 protein: CSATRPGGSYEQYF; CDR3 DNA: TGCAGTGCCACCCGACCGGGGGGCTCCTACGAGCAGTACTTC
clone size: few; J gene: TRBJ2-1; V gene: TRBV7-2; D gene: TRBD1; CDR3 protein: CASSPEQGSSYNEQFF; CDR3 DNA: TGTGCCAGCAGCCCGGAACAGGGGAGCTCCTACAATGAGCAGTTCTTC
clone size: many; J gene: TRBJ1-3; V gene: TRBV12-3/TRBV12-4; D gene: .; CDR3 protein: CASSLAPGAADF; CDR3 DNA: TGTGCCAGCAGTTTAGCGCCTGGGGCGGCGGATTTT
clone size: few; J gene: TRBJ1-4; V gene: TRBV6-1; D gene: TRBD1; CDR3 protein: CASSENRGNNEKLFF; CDR3 DNA: TGTGCCAGCAGTGAAAACAGGGGAAATAATGAAAAACTGTTTTTT
clone size: few; J gene: TRBJ2-2; V gene: TRBV20-1; D gene: TRBD2; CDR3 protein: CSARTLAGGPNTGELFF; CDR3 DNA: TGCAGTGCTAGGACCCTAGCGGGGGGCCCGAACACCGGGGAGCTGTTTTTT
clone size: many; J gene: TRBJ2-1; V gene: TRBV7-8; D gene: TRBD1; CDR3 protein: CATGDRGFYNEQFF; CDR3 DNA: TGTGCCACCGGAGACAGGGGCTTCTACAATGAGCAGTTCTTC
clone size: .; J gene: TRBJ2-5; V gene: TRBV5-1; D gene: .; CDR3 protein: CASSLGGKQETQSF; CDR3 DNA: TGCGCCAGCAGCTTGGGCGGGAAACAAGAGACCCAGTCCTTC
clone size: .; J gene: TRBJ1-1; V gene: TRBV12-3/TRBV12-4; D gene: TRBD1; CDR3 protein: CASTFFTGGTEAFF; CDR3 DNA: TGTGCCAGCACCTTCTTTACAGGGGGGACTGAAGCTTTCTTT
clone size: many; J gene: TRBJ2-3; V gene: TRBV3-1; D gene: TRBD2; CDR3 protein: CASSQDQGLVTDTQYF; CDR3 DNA: TGTGCCAGCAGCCAAGATCAGGGACTAGTAACGGATACGCAGTATTTT
clone size: .; J gene: TRBJ2-1; V gene: TRBV28; D gene: .; CDR3 protein: CAMGPGLPANEQFF; CDR3 DNA: TGTGCCATGGGCCCCGGGCTCCCCGCCAATGAGCAGTTCTTC
clone size: many; J gene: TRBJ2-6; V gene: TRBV6-1; D gene: .; CDR3 protein: CASRPGVHSGANVLTF; CDR3 DNA: TGTGCCAGCAGACCCGGGGTACACTCTGGGGCCAACGTCCTGACTTTC
clone size: many; J gene: TRBJ1-3; V gene: TRBV12-3/TRBV12-4; D gene: TRBD1; CDR3 protein: CASRGTGIGNTIYF; CDR3 DNA: TGTGCCAGCAGGGGGACAGGAATTGGAAACACCATATATTTT
clone size: many; J gene: TRBJ2-2; V gene: TRBV5-1; D gene: TRBD1; CDR3 protein: CASSLGTGSLNTGELFF; CDR3 DNA: TGCGCCAGCAGCCTTGGGACAGGCAGTCTAAACACCGGGGAGCTGTTTTTT
clone size: many; J gene: TRBJ2-7; V gene: TRBV2; D gene: TRBD2; CDR3 protein: CASKGDGTSYEQYF; CDR3 DNA: TGTGCCAGCAAGGGGGACGGGACTAGCTACGAGCAGTACTTC
clone size: many; J gene: TRBJ2-7; V gene: TRBV10-3; D gene: .; CDR3 protein: CAISEASEQGGYEQYF; CDR3 DNA: TGTGCCATCAGTGAAGCCTCGGAGCAGGGAGGCTACGAGCAGTACTTC
clone size: many; J gene: TRBJ1-1; V gene: TRBV7-2; D gene: TRBD1; CDR3 protein: CASSLGGRGLSTEAFF; CDR3 DNA: TGTGCCAGCAGCTTAGGGGGCAGGGGGCTGAGCACTGAAGCTTTCTTT
clone size: many; J gene: TRBJ2-5; V gene: TRBV24-1; D gene: .; CDR3 protein: CATSGGGDTTRETQYF; CDR3 DNA: TGTGCCACCAGTGGAGGTGGGGACACCACTAGAGAGACCCAGTACTTC
clone size: many; J gene: TRBJ1-6; V gene: TRBV6-5; D gene: .; CDR3 protein: CASSSRGPLHF; CDR3 DNA: TGTGCCAGCAGTTCAAGGGGGCCCCTCCACTTT
clone size: many; J gene: TRBJ2-5; V gene: TRBV27; D gene: TRBD2; CDR3 protein: CASSPRRLAGGGQETQYF; CDR3 DNA: TGTGCCAGCAGTCCAAGGCGGCTAGCGGGGGGGGGCCAAGAGACCCAGTACTTC
clone size: .; J gene: TRBJ1-2; V gene: TRBV19; D gene: TRBD1; CDR3 protein: CASSAGDRTNYGYTF; CDR3 DNA: TGTGCCAGTAGCGCGGGGGACAGAACTAACTATGGCTACACCTTC
clone size: many; J gene: TRBJ1-3; V gene: TRBV10-3; D gene: .; CDR3 protein: CAISPGQPSGNTIYF; CDR3 DNA: TGTGCCATCAGCCCGGGACAACCATCTGGAAACACCATATATTTT
clone size: many; J gene: TRBJ1-4; V gene: TRBV5-6; D gene: .; CDR3 protein: CASSWGAGKLFF; CDR3 DNA: TGTGCCAGCAGCTGGGGAGCTGGAAAACTGTTTTTT
clone size: .; J gene: TRBJ1-5; V gene: TRBV20-1; D gene: .; CDR3 protein: CSARPEWGDNQPQHF; CDR3 DNA: TGCAGTGCTAGACCCGAATGGGGGGACAATCAGCCCCAGCATTTT
clone size: few; J gene: TRBJ2-5; V gene: TRBV24-1; D gene: TRBD1; CDR3 protein: CATSDLSGDRGTSQETQYF; CDR3 DNA: TGTGCCACCAGTGATTTGTCGGGGGACAGGGGAACCTCCCAAGAGACCCAGTACTTC
clone size: few; J gene: TRBJ2-3; V gene: TRBV20-1; D gene: .; CDR3 protein: CSARDVWLSTDTQYF; CDR3 DNA: TGCAGTGCTAGAGATGTTTGGCTAAGCACAGATACGCAGTATTTT
clone size: few; J gene: TRBJ1-4; V gene: TRBV7-9; D gene: .; CDR3 protein: CASARRGAREKLFF; CDR3 DNA: TGTGCCAGCGCCCGACGGGGGGCCCGGGAAAAACTGTTTTTT
clone size: many; J gene: TRBJ2-3; V gene: TRBV11-2; D gene: TRBD2; CDR3 protein: CASSLDSGGTTDTQYF; CDR3 DNA: TGTGCCAGCAGCTTAGACAGCGGGGGAACCACAGATACGCAGTATTTT
clone size: few; J gene: TRBJ2-3; V gene: TRBV24-1; D gene: .; CDR3 protein: CATSDLTAGNTDTQYF; CDR3 DNA: TGTGCCACCAGTGATTTGACGGCGGGCAACACAGATACGCAGTATTTT
clone size: .; J gene: TRBJ1-4; V gene: TRBV5-6; D gene: .; CDR3 protein: CASSLVSGNEKLFF; CDR3 DNA: TGTGCCAGCAGCTTGGTGTCGGGGAATGAAAAACTGTTTTTT